This T cell receptor (beta chain) was observed in a study of blood T cells in healthy people across ages (dated by TCRdb to the mid-2010s). Background for the entire study: In model experiments, template switching captured roughly one uniquely barcoded TCR beta cDNA molecule for every two T cells. The study measured age-related changes in TCR beta repertoire diversity using deep sequencing normalized with unique cDNA molecular identifiers. Donors were grouped into four age groups: young (average roughly 15 years), middle-aged (39), aged (over 55) and long-lived (roughly 80). To avoid experimental bias, donors of different ages were distributed randomly across sequencing lanes. For two donors (one aged 18 to 29 and one aged 80 or older), the study analyzed two additional independent replicas of 1 million unique cDNA reads from the same blood draw. Paper-wide results and their limitations: Total diversity estimates from one million sequenced T cells were considered lower bounds and underestimates. Compared with the aged group, the long-lived group had more naive CD4+ T cells, fewer expanded clones and increased TCR diversity, suggesting age selection. Conclusive comparison of naive and antigen-experienced compartments was prevented by the profiling of bulk unsorted PBMCs. Because the CMV infection status of the donors was unknown, age-related changes in expanded clonotypes may potentially have been confounded. The percentage of naive T cells measured by flow cytometry correlated strongly with observed TCR beta diversity. Observed TCR beta diversity per million T cells fell roughly linearly with age, and a significant reduction was already apparent by age around 44.

Comments on this clonotype: Its target antigen remains unknown. The sample holds no much larger clone one base away, and base qualities are not on file.

The library was produced with 5' RACE. Sequencing was carried out with an Illumina HiSeq 2500. The second PCR ran for roughly 7 to 11 cycles and used a J-beta primer mix along with a sample-barcoded 5' primer. Each TCR beta cDNA molecule received a unique molecular identifier from a template-switch 5' adaptor carrying 12 random nucleotides. Each sample yielded at least 3 million CDR3-containing paired-end reads. The Mint cDNA synthesis kit, primed by a TRBC-specific oligonucleotide, was used to synthesize first-strand cDNA from all RNA. After uracil-DNA glycosylase treatment, a first 18-cycle PCR used universal primers M1SS and BC2_uni_R on all cDNA. The paper's processing steps were these. For normalization, 1 million high-quality reads, each with a distinct molecular identifier, were randomly selected from each sample. Reads with shared molecular identifiers were discarded instead of being binned into consensus sequences. MiTCR, run with a Q25 quality threshold and the strictest error-elimination algorithm, handled CDR3 identification, clonotype clustering and error correction. A nonparametric unseen species model using Euler transformation provided a lower-bound estimate of total TCR beta diversity. Through fastp at Q25 and MiXCR, TCRdb rebuilt clones from the public reads, retaining in-frame beta chains. Duplicate CDR3 protein sequences are folded into a single record with the most common DNA and genes. TCRdb assigned the V and J calls; the authors' analysis was not used. The sample records 700,000 to 850,000 distinct CDR3 sequences, about 55% of which are singletons. The leading ten clones occupy under 50% of the sample.

Donors were 40 or so systemically healthy Caucasian individuals from Russia aged 6 to 90 years. Each donor gave roughly 11 milliliters of peripheral blood, drawn into EDTA-treated Vacutainer tubes. Ficoll-Paque density-gradient centrifugation was used to isolate PBMCs, with at least 7 million obtained per sample. Trizol reagent was used to extract total RNA from the PBMCs, yielding at least 6 micrograms per sample. For every donor, an aliquot of PBMCs went through flow cytometry to measure the percentages of naive CD45RAhigh/CD27high T cells. Spanning cysteine to phenylalanine, the CDR3 consists of 16 amino acids. CDR3 DNA only is kept here, 48 bases in frame from base 1. According to the germline V gene (reference sequence), CDR1 reads SGHKS and CDR2 reads YYEKEE.

The clonotype originates from an elderly man in good health. The rearranged chain carries TRBV5-5 and TRBJ2-4; no D gene can be assigned with confidence. Near its end, the DNA agrees better with TRBJ2-5, so the J call may be wrong. The material sequenced was blood. The nucleotide sequence is given as TGTGCCAGCAGCTTGGTGACGCGAACAATCCAAGAGACCCAGTACTTC. Its amino acids are CASSLVTRTIQETQYF.